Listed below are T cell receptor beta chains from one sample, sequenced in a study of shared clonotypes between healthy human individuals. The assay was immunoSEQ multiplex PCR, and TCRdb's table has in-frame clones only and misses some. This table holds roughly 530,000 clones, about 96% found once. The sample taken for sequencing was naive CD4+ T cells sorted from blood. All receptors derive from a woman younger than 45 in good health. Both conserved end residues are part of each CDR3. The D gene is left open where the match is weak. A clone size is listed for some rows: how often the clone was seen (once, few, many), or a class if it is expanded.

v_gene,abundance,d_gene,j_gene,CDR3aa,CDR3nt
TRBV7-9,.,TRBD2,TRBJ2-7,CASSLSGGVDLYEQYF,TGTGCCAGCAGCCTCTCCGGGGGGGTAGATCTCTACGAGCAGTACTTC
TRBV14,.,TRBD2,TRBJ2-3,CATQRLAGGRDTQYF,TGTGCCACCCAAAGACTAGCGGGAGGCCGAGATACGCAGTATTTT
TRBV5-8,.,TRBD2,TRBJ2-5,CASSLRGSHQETQYF,TGTGCCAGCAGCTTGCGCGGGAGCCACCAAGAGACCCAGTACTTC
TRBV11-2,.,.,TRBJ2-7,CASSFQTSRGDEQYF,TGTGCCAGCAGCTTTCAGACTAGCAGGGGAGACGAGCAGTACTTC
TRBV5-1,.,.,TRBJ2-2,CASSPGLTGGELFF,TGCGCCAGCAGCCCGGGACTAACAGGGGGGGAGCTGTTTTTT
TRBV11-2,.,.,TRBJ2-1,CASSLGGATSSYNEQFF,TGTGCCAGCAGCTTGGGTGGGGCGACTAGCTCCTACAATGAGCAGTTCTTC
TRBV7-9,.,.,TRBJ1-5,CASSLVSNQPQHF,TGTGCCAGCAGCTTAGTGAGCAATCAGCCCCAGCATTTT
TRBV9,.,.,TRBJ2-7,CASSVGGGTEQYF,TGTGCCAGCAGCGTAGGGGGCGGGACCGAGCAGTACTTC
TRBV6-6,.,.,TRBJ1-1,CASRHGQNTEAFF,TGTGCCAGCAGGCACGGACAGAACACTGAAGCTTTCTTT
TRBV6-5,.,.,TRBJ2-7,CASSRDGYEQYF,TGTGCCAGCAGTAGGGACGGCTACGAGCAGTACTTC
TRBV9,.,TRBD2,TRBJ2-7,CASSLGGRAPYEQYF,TGTGCCAGCAGCCTCGGCGGGAGGGCCCCCTACGAGCAGTACTTC
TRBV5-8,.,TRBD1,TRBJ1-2,CASSPNQGAYYGYTF,TGTGCCAGCAGCCCCAACCAGGGGGCGTATTATGGCTACACCTTC
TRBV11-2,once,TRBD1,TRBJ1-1,CASSLGRDRGLKNTEAFF,TGTGCCAGCAGCTTAGGAAGGGACAGGGGGCTCAAAAACACTGAAGCTTTCTTT
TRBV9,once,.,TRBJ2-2,CASSVAGGKHLNTGELFF,TGTGCCAGCAGCGTAGCTGGTGGGAAACATCTGAACACCGGGGAGCTGTTTTTT
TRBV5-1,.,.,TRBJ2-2,CASSYDRYTGELFF,TGCGCCAGCAGCTACGACAGGTACACCGGGGAGCTGTTTTTT
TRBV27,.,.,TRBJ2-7,CASSPLLVRGYEQYF,TGTGCCAGCAGTCCCCTCCTAGTTAGGGGCTACGAGCAGTACTTC
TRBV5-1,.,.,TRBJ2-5,CASSLVGAGVIQETQYF,TGCGCCAGCAGCTTGGTGGGGGCAGGGGTCATCCAAGAGACCCAGTACTTC
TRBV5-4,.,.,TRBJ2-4,CASSLHGSKNIQYF,TGTGCCAGCAGCTTGCACGGGAGCAAAAACATTCAGTACTTC
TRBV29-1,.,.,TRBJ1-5,CSVAGQPNQPQHF,TGCAGCGTTGCCGGACAGCCTAATCAGCCCCAGCATTTT
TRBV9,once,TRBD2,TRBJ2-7,CASSPTLAGTLSREQYF,TGTGCCAGCAGCCCTACTCTAGCGGGGACCTTAAGTAGGGAGCAGTACTTC
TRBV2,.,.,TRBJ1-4,CASSGVRGGGNEKLFF,TGTGCCAGCAGTGGGGTCAGGGGAGGAGGTAATGAAAAACTGTTTTTT
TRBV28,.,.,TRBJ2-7,CASIDRLAKTYEQYF,TGTGCCAGCATAGACCGCCTAGCGAAAACCTACGAGCAGTACTTC
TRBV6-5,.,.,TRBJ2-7,CASSSLGFRHEQYF,TGTGCCAGCAGTTCCCTTGGGTTCCGGCACGAGCAGTACTTC
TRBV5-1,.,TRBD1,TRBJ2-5,CASSSYPGQQETQYF,TGCGCCAGCAGCTCATACCCGGGACAGCAAGAGACCCAGTACTTC
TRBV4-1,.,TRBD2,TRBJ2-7,CASSQEAAAGVAYEQYF,TGCGCCAGCAGCCAAGAAGCCGCGGCGGGAGTTGCCTACGAGCAGTACTTC
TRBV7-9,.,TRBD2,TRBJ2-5,CASSFIASGKETQYF,TGTGCCAGCAGCTTCATTGCTAGCGGGAAAGAGACCCAGTACTTC
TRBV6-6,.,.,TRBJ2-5,CASRGGREQYF,TGTGCCAGCAGAGGGGGGCGGGAGCAGTACTTC
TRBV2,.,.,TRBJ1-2,CASKKANYGYTF,TGTGCCAGCAAGAAAGCTAACTATGGCTACACCTTC
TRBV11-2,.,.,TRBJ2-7,CASSLNYEQYF,TGTGCCAGCAGCTTGAACTACGAGCAGTACTTC
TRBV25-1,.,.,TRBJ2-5,CASSGTAETQYF,TGTGCCAGCAGTGGGACAGCGGAGACCCAGTACTTC
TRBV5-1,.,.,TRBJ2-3,CASSLVAFGADTQYF,TGCGCCAGCAGCTTGGTGGCTTTTGGGGCAGATACGCAGTATTTT
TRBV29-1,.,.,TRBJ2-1,CSVEWGGEDSYNEQFF,TGCAGCGTTGAATGGGGGGGCGAAGACTCCTACAATGAGCAGTTCTTC
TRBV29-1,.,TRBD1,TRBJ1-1,CSVVPLGQGKGDTEAFF,TGCAGCGTTGTACCCCTGGGACAGGGAAAGGGCGACACTGAAGCTTTCTTT
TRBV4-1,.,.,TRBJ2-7,CASSSGRSRGVYYEQYF,TGCGCCAGCAGCAGCGGACGGTCTCGAGGGGTCTACTACGAGCAGTACTTC
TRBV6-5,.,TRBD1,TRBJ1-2,CASSAGQVISGYTF,TGTGCCAGCAGCGCCGGACAGGTAATCTCTGGCTACACCTTC
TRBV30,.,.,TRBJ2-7,CAWKGDVTYEQYF,TGTGCCTGGAAAGGGGACGTTACCTACGAGCAGTACTTC
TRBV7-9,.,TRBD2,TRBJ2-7,CASSLAGTSGRAGYEQYF,TGTGCCAGCAGCTTAGCTGGGACTAGCGGGAGGGCCGGGTACGAGCAGTACTTC
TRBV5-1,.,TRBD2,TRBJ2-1,CASSVPGLAGRYNEQFF,TGCGCCAGCAGCGTCCCGGGACTAGCGGGAAGGTACAATGAGCAGTTCTTC
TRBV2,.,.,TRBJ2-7,CASSVRREIREQYF,TGTGCCAGCAGTGTCCGTCGGGAGATTCGGGAGCAGTACTTC
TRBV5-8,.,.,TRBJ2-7,CASSLSFWSSYEQYF,TGTGCCAGCAGCTTGTCCTTCTGGAGCTCCTACGAGCAGTACTTC
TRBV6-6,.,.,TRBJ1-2,CASSISGLEANYGYTF,TGTGCCAGCAGCATAAGTGGGCTCGAAGCTAACTATGGCTACACCTTC